This is a list of T cell receptor beta chains from one sample in a study of cytomegalovirus exposure and HLA in healthy donors. Measured with immunoSEQ multiplex PCR; TCRdb has only the in-frame clones, and not every one. The repertoire has some 150,000 clones, about 94% of them found once; the top ten carry around 1.9%. Input material: PBMCs. These receptors all stem from a man in his late teens or twenties in good health and CMV-seropositive. Both conserved end residues are part of each CDR3. A D gene is named only where the DNA matches it firmly. Clone size is not always given. Where it is, it says once, few, many or a class for expanded clones.

-	-	TRBV2	TRBJ2-5	CASRDGDEETQYF	TGTGCCAGCAGGGACGGGGATGAAGAGACCCAGTACTTC
-	once	TRBV14	TRBJ2-7	CASSQDGLYRDYEQYF	TGTGCCAGCAGCCAAGATGGTTTGTACAGAGATTACGAGCAGTACTTC
-	-	TRBV10-3	TRBJ1-2	CAISEGRGFGYTF	TGTGCCATCAGTGAGGGCAGGGGTTTTGGCTACACCTTC
TRBD1	-	TRBV7-9	TRBJ1-5	CASSQTGNQPQHF	TGTGCCAGCAGCCAGACAGGGAATCAGCCCCAGCATTTT
TRBD2	once	TRBV5-4	TRBJ2-1	CASSRGVTSGSDEQFF	TGTGCCAGCAGCCGGGGGGTGACTAGCGGGAGCGATGAGCAGTTCTTC
-	once	TRBV4-1	TRBJ2-5	CASSQAVLAWETQYF	TGCGCCAGCAGCCAAGCGGTACTAGCCTGGGAGACCCAGTACTTC
TRBD2	-	TRBV16	TRBJ2-1	CASSQYSGGPYNEQFF	TGTGCCAGCAGCCAGTATAGCGGGGGGCCTTACAATGAGCAGTTCTTC
-	once	TRBV7-2	TRBJ2-6	CASSPRTGANVLTF	TGTGCCAGCAGCCCACGAACAGGGGCCAACGTCCTGACTTTC
TRBD2	-	TRBV2	TRBJ2-3	CASYRVRAGGADTQYF	TGTGCCAGCTACAGGGTCCGAGCGGGAGGTGCAGATACGCAGTATTTT
TRBD1	once	TRBV28	TRBJ1-2	CASTETGEWYGYTF	TGTGCCAGCACCGAGACAGGGGAATGGTATGGCTACACCTTC
TRBD1	-	TRBV7-9	TRBJ2-5	CASSSEWTGHETQYF	TGTGCCAGCAGCTCGGAATGGACAGGGCACGAGACCCAGTACTTC
TRBD1	-	TRBV7-9	TRBJ2-3	CASSPTDRGSTDTQYF	TGTGCCAGCAGCCCCACGGACAGGGGCAGCACAGATACGCAGTATTTT
-	-	TRBV11-3	TRBJ2-7	CASSLGPGAYEQYF	TGTGCCAGCAGCTTAGGTCCGGGAGCCTACGAGCAGTACTTC
TRBD2	-	TRBV7-9	TRBJ2-5	CASSSGLAGGGETQYF	TGTGCCAGCAGCTCCGGACTAGCGGGAGGGGGGGAGACCCAGTACTTC
TRBD2	-	TRBV18	TRBJ2-3	CASSPLAGGGTDTQYF	TGTGCCAGCTCACCACTAGCGGGAGGGGGCACAGATACGCAGTATTTT
-	-	TRBV21-1	TRBJ2-2	CASSKSLQGVDTGELFF	TGTGCCAGCAGCAAATCCCTACAGGGGGTAGACACCGGGGAGCTGTTTTTT
-	-	TRBV14	TRBJ2-1	CASSQGVGAGEVNEQFF	TGTGCCAGCAGCCAAGGGGTTGGGGCAGGGGAAGTCAATGAGCAGTTCTTC
-	once	TRBV15	TRBJ2-7	CATSRDSGWTFYEQYF	TGTGCCACCAGCAGAGATAGTGGCTGGACTTTCTACGAGCAGTACTTC
-	once	TRBV5-1	TRBJ2-3	CASSLARGIADTQYF	TGCGCCAGCAGCTTGGCGCGCGGGATTGCAGATACGCAGTATTTT
TRBD1	-	TRBV28	TRBJ2-7	CASSTPGTGGEYEQYF	TGTGCCAGCAGTACCCCCGGGACAGGGGGCGAGTACGAGCAGTACTTC
TRBD1	-	TRBV10-1	TRBJ2-5	CASSRDRLETQYF	TGCGCCAGCAGTCGGGACAGACTAGAGACCCAGTACTTC
TRBD1	-	TRBV28	TRBJ2-7	CASTPQGARSYEQYF	TGTGCCAGCACGCCTCAGGGGGCTCGGTCCTACGAGCAGTACTTC
TRBD1	-	TRBV9	TRBJ1-2	CASRGTGGAANYGYTF	TGTGCCAGCAGGGGGACAGGGGGCGCCGCTAACTATGGCTACACCTTC
-	-	TRBV6-5	TRBJ2-5	CASTLFSPSQETQYF	TGTGCCAGCACCTTATTTAGTCCATCCCAAGAGACCCAGTACTTC
TRBD1	-	TRBV28	TRBJ2-3	CASSIQTGTTQYF	TGTGCCAGCAGTATCCAGACAGGGACGACGCAGTATTTT
-	-	TRBV14	TRBJ2-7	CASSPGYEQYF	TGTGCCAGCAGCCCAGGTTACGAGCAGTACTTC
TRBD1	-	TRBV7-9	TRBJ2-7	CASSPRGTGVMYEQYF	TGTGCCAGCAGCCCTCGGGGGACAGGGGTTATGTACGAGCAGTACTTC
TRBD1	-	TRBV15	TRBJ1-6	CATSSATGSPERPLHF	TGTGCCACCAGCAGTGCGACAGGGAGCCCTGAGCGTCCCCTCCACTTT
TRBD1	-	TRBV19	TRBJ1-1	CASSILRPGQGSSEAFF	TGTGCCAGTAGTATCCTAAGGCCGGGACAGGGTTCGTCTGAAGCTTTCTTT
TRBD1	-	TRBV28	TRBJ1-2	CASSFRGREKDGYTF	TGTGCCAGCAGTTTCAGGGGGCGGGAGAAAGATGGCTACACCTTC
TRBD1	-	TRBV4-2	TRBJ2-7	CASSLYGTGLYEQYF	TGTGCCAGCAGCCTTTACGGGACAGGGCTCTACGAGCAGTACTTC
-	-	TRBV6-1	TRBJ2-4	CALGVGGMVKNIQYF	TGTGCTCTAGGGGTGGGGGGAATGGTCAAAAACATTCAGTACTTC
-	-	TRBV6-6	TRBJ2-7	CASSYSKRGPVSEQYF	TGTGCCAGCAGTTACTCGAAAAGAGGGCCTGTTTCCGAGCAGTACTTC
TRBD1	-	TRBV6-1	TRBJ2-7	CASRLRDRTYEQYF	TGTGCCAGCAGGCTCCGGGACAGGACCTACGAGCAGTACTTC
-	-	TRBV6-1	TRBJ2-7	CASSEEGHGMYEQYF	TGTGCCAGCAGTGAAGAAGGACATGGGATGTACGAGCAGTACTTC
-	-	TRBV6-4	TRBJ1-1	CASRPTGEGLAFF	TGTGCCAGCAGACCGACAGGAGAGGGGCTGGCTTTCTTT
-	once	TRBV19	TRBJ1-1	CASNRFQGVNTEAFF	TGTGCCAGTAATAGGTTTCAGGGTGTGAACACTGAAGCTTTCTTT
-	-	TRBV6-1	TRBJ2-1	CASAFWRRKQFF	TGTGCCAGTGCCTTCTGGCGGAGGAAGCAGTTCTTC
TRBD1	-	TRBV10-3	TRBJ2-5	CAISDGTGQETQYF	TGTGCCATCAGTGATGGGACAGGCCAAGAGACCCAGTACTTC
-	once	TRBV4-1	TRBJ1-5	CASSQERGRGQPQHF	TGCGCCAGCAGCCAAGAAAGAGGGCGGGGTCAGCCCCAGCATTTT
TRBD2	-	TRBV5-4	TRBJ2-7	CASSPGGSEPYEQYF	TGTGCCAGCAGCCCCGGGGGGTCTGAGCCCTACGAGCAGTACTTC
TRBD1	-	TRBV2	TRBJ2-1	CASRSDRAGYNEQFF	TGTGCCAGCAGATCCGACAGGGCCGGCTACAATGAGCAGTTCTTC
-	-	TRBV2	TRBJ2-1	CASSGSGIGLEQFF	TGTGCCAGCAGTGGGTCGGGGATCGGTCTTGAGCAGTTCTTC
TRBD2	-	TRBV5-6	TRBJ2-3	CASSHLAGADTQYF	TGTGCCAGCAGCCACCTAGCGGGAGCAGATACGCAGTATTTT
-	-	TRBV7-9	TRBJ2-7	CATTPAGFYEQYF	TGTGCCACCACCCCGGCAGGATTCTACGAGCAGTACTTC
-	-	TRBV5-1	TRBJ1-2	CASSYAVYSTNYGYTF	TGCGCCAGCAGTTATGCAGTATACAGTACTAACTATGGCTACACCTTC
-	-	TRBV11-3	TRBJ2-1	CASSRTGSPYNEQFF	TGTGCCAGCAGCCGCACCGGGAGTCCCTACAATGAGCAGTTCTTC
TRBD2	-	TRBV30	TRBJ2-3	CAWSGAGSDTQYF	TGTGCCTGGAGTGGAGCGGGATCAGATACGCAGTATTTT
-	few	TRBV5-1	TRBJ1-2	CASSLRTEGGYTF	TGCGCCAGCAGCTTGAGGACCGAGGGTGGCTACACCTTC
TRBD2	-	TRBV30	TRBJ2-7	CAWSVPGGVSYEQYF	TGTGCCTGGAGTGTCCCGGGGGGGGTATCCTACGAGCAGTACTTC
-	-	TRBV28	TRBJ2-7	CASSLPMEGALEQYF	TGTGCCAGCAGTCTCCCTATGGAGGGGGCGCTTGAGCAGTACTTC